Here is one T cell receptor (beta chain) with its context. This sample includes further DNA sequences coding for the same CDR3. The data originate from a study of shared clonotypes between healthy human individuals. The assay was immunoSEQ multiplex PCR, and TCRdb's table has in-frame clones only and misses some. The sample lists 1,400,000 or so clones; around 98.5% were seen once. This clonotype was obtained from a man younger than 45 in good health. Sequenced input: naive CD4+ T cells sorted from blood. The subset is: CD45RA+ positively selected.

In DNA form, the CDR3 reads TGTGCCAGCAGCTTGGCAGGGCCAGATACGCAGTATTTT. This encodes CASSLAGPDTQYF. The rearrangement links TRBV5-6 to TRBJ2-3; D perhaps matches TRBD1 (5 bases). V was pared by 0 bases and J by 4 bases, with 6 bases between. The CDR3 spans 13 residues. In germline, CDR1 is SGHDT, CDR2 YYEEEE.